The rows below give T cell receptor beta chains drawn from one sample of a study of graft-versus-host responses after intestinal transplantation. Clones were read by immunoSEQ multiplex PCR, and TCRdb kept only the in-frame ones, dropping some. The sample lists under 50,000 clones, 85% to 95% seen once, with less than 4.5% in the top ten. Sequenced here: PBMCs, sampled approximately 700 days after intestinal transplantation. These receptors were taken from a human patient who received an intestinal transplant, so some T cells may come from the graft donor. The CDR3 runs from the conserved cysteine through the conserved F or W. Each record gives: V gene, clone size, D gene, J gene, CDR3 protein, CDR3 DNA. A D gene is named only where the DNA matches it firmly. Only part of the rows carry a size: once, few, many, or a class if the clone is expanded.

V gene: TRBV19
clone size: .
D gene: .
J gene: TRBJ1-1
CDR3 protein: CASSQGRNTEAFF
CDR3 DNA: TGTGCCAGTAGTCAGGGACGCAACACTGAAGCTTTCTTT

V gene: TRBV6-6
clone size: .
D gene: .
J gene: TRBJ2-2
CDR3 protein: CASSQVWGAGELFF
CDR3 DNA: TGTGCCAGCAGCCAGGTCTGGGGGGCCGGGGAGCTGTTTTTT

V gene: TRBV9
clone size: .
D gene: .
J gene: TRBJ1-5
CDR3 protein: CASSGGPTNQPQHF
CDR3 DNA: TGTGCCAGCAGCGGCGGGCCGACGAATCAGCCCCAGCATTTT

V gene: TRBV7-9
clone size: .
D gene: TRBD2
J gene: TRBJ2-7
CDR3 protein: CASSLTSGSSEQYF
CDR3 DNA: TGTGCCAGCAGCCTTACTAGCGGTTCCTCCGAGCAGTACTTC

V gene: TRBV4-1
clone size: .
D gene: .
J gene: TRBJ1-3
CDR3 protein: CASRIDSSGNTIYF
CDR3 DNA: TGCGCCAGCAGGATAGACAGTTCTGGAAACACCATATATTTT

V gene: TRBV10-3
clone size: .
D gene: TRBD2
J gene: TRBJ2-2
CDR3 protein: CAISPGLAGTGELFF
CDR3 DNA: TGTGCCATCAGCCCGGGACTAGCGGGAACCGGGGAGCTGTTTTTT

V gene: TRBV6-5
clone size: .
D gene: .
J gene: TRBJ2-2
CDR3 protein: CASSYGVQKNTGELFF
CDR3 DNA: TGTGCCAGCAGTTACGGGGTACAGAAGAACACCGGGGAGCTGTTTTTT

V gene: TRBV4-2
clone size: .
D gene: .
J gene: TRBJ1-2
CDR3 protein: CASSQGKNYGYTF
CDR3 DNA: TGTGCCAGCAGCCAAGGGAAGAACTATGGCTACACCTTC

V gene: TRBV7-9
clone size: once
D gene: .
J gene: TRBJ2-4
CDR3 protein: CASSYLGTVAKNIQYF
CDR3 DNA: TGTGCCAGCAGTTATCTAGGGACGGTAGCCAAAAACATTCAGTACTTC

V gene: TRBV5-6
clone size: .
D gene: TRBD1
J gene: TRBJ2-7
CDR3 protein: CASSLLTGVSRSDRYEQYF
CDR3 DNA: TGTGCCAGCAGCTTGTTGACAGGGGTTAGTAGGTCGGACCGCTACGAGCAGTACTTC

V gene: TRBV5-4
clone size: .
D gene: .
J gene: TRBJ2-5
CDR3 protein: CASSLEQAGTQYF
CDR3 DNA: TGTGCCAGCAGCTTGGAGCAGGCAGGGACCCAGTACTTC

V gene: TRBV7-9
clone size: once
D gene: .
J gene: TRBJ1-2
CDR3 protein: CASSLFKDGYTF
CDR3 DNA: TGTGCCAGCAGCTTATTTAAGGATGGCTACACCTTC

V gene: TRBV9
clone size: .
D gene: .
J gene: TRBJ2-1
CDR3 protein: CASSVVGLDSSYNEQFF
CDR3 DNA: TGTGCCAGCAGCGTAGTGGGCTTAGATTCCTCCTACAATGAGCAGTTCTTC

V gene: TRBV6-6
clone size: .
D gene: .
J gene: TRBJ2-7
CDR3 protein: CASSYSGTYEQYF
CDR3 DNA: TGTGCCAGCAGTTACTCCGGGACCTACGAGCAGTACTTC

V gene: TRBV21-1
clone size: .
D gene: .
J gene: TRBJ2-7
CDR3 protein: CASRRDRVTEQYF
CDR3 DNA: TGTGCCAGCCGGAGGGACAGGGTAACCGAGCAGTACTTC

V gene: TRBV27
clone size: .
D gene: .
J gene: TRBJ1-5
CDR3 protein: CASSMTENQPQHF
CDR3 DNA: TGTGCCAGCAGTATGACAGAGAATCAGCCCCAGCATTTT

V gene: TRBV6-5
clone size: .
D gene: .
J gene: TRBJ1-1
CDR3 protein: CAIDRGPTAFF
CDR3 DNA: TGTGCCATCGACCGGGGCCCCACAGCTTTCTTT

V gene: TRBV27
clone size: .
D gene: TRBD1
J gene: TRBJ2-5
CDR3 protein: CASSPLTTGTERKTQYF
CDR3 DNA: TGTGCCAGCAGCCCGCTTACGACCGGGACAGAGCGGAAGACCCAGTACTTC

V gene: TRBV9
clone size: .
D gene: TRBD2
J gene: TRBJ2-1
CDR3 protein: CASSAGGGRYNEQFF
CDR3 DNA: TGTGCCAGCAGCGCCGGGGGGGGCCGCTACAATGAGCAGTTCTTC